This TCR beta chain was sequenced for a study of regulatory T cells in long-lasting Graves disease. Study-level findings and limits: The study found lower TCR diversity in persistent Graves' patients than in newly diagnosed ones. Patients with persistent disease showed a bias toward TRBV28, TRBJ1-2 and TRBJ2-5.

CDR1 and CDR2 (germline): LGHDT, YNNKEL (reference sequence). The junction had 9 bases not matched to a gene; V was cut back by 3 bases and J by 5 bases. This CDR3 is 16 amino acids long. CDR3-region Arm-PCR and iRepertoire HTBI primers produced the TCR beta libraries. TCRdb used MiXCR to reprocess the multiplex PCR reads, holding one entry per CDR3 protein. Of 560,000 or so distinct CDR3 sequences in the sample, about 16% were seen once. Time point in this sample: newly diagnosed GD, antithyroid drugs for less than 3 months. Following extraction of RNA from PBMCs, that RNA was used to make the TCR library. About this clonotype itself: The antigen is unknown.

These same data were also listed under a study on T cells in Graves' hyperthyroidism and ophthalmopathy. That paper adds: Stable Graves' hyperthyroidism denoted no ophthalmopathy progression over 18 months.

The source was peripheral blood mononuclear cells (PBMCs), collected at new diagnosis, from a patient treated with antithyroid drugs. The TCR comes from a man aged 18 to 29 with Graves disease. The genes are TRBV3-1 and TRBJ2-5; 10 bases are shared with TRBD1. The CDR3: CASSHPDRGRRETQYF. Written as DNA, the CDR3 is TGTGCCAGCAGCCATCCCGACAGGGGGCGCAGGGAGACCCAGTACTTC.